The 2 T cell receptor beta chains given below trace back to one sample, sequenced in a study of blood T cell repertoires in COVID-19. Assay used: immunoSEQ multiplex PCR; TCRdb lists only in-frame clones, some missing. The table has about 73,000 clones, around 83% seen once. The sequencing sample was made of peripheral blood. These receptors originate from a middle-aged man with active COVID-19.

V usage is TRBV10-2 and J usage is TRBJ2-3, with D possibly being TRBD2 (7 bases). The germline gives CDR1 WSHSY, CDR2 SAAADI. CDR3 length: 13 amino acids. V lost 5 bases to trimming and J lost 5 bases, with 11 bases between them. The CDR3 reads CASSRGAGDTQYF. The CDR3 DNA reads as TGCGCCAGCAGTCGGGGGGCAGGAGATACGCAGTATTTT.

This clone was picked up one time. This rearrangement joins TRBV18 to TRBJ2-7; 10 bases agree with TRBD2. Trimming took 2 bases from V and 1 from J; bases not matched to a gene: 2. In germline, CDR1 is KGHSH, CDR2 LQKENI. CDR3 length equals 15 residues. CDR3 nucleotide sequence: TGTGCCAGCTCACCAGGAGCGGGGGGGTCCTACGAGCAGTACTTC. The encoded protein is CASSPGAGGSYEQYF.